A selection of T cell receptor beta chains follows, all from one sample in a study of T-cell reconstitution after alpha-beta-depleted transplantation in children. TCRdb analysed the PCR reads with MiXCR anew, one entry per CDR3 protein. The repertoire consists of more than 550,000 distinct CDR3 sequences, with roughly a tenth occurring once and the leading ten covering about 4.3%. The starting material was PBMCs from the stem cell graft donor, obtained from the stem cell graft. The source of these receptors is a human donor who donated a stem cell graft to a child with acute myeloid leukemia. Both conserved end residues are part of each CDR3. A D gene is named only where the DNA matches it firmly. Expanded clones are given a class, and other clones once, few, many or no size at all.

TRBD1 | TRBJ2-1 | many | TRBV29-1 | TGCAGCGTTGAAAACAGGGGGTCCTACAATGAGCAGTTCTTC | CSVENRGSYNEQFF
TRBD1 | TRBJ2-7 | once | TRBV6-5 | TGTGCCAGCAGTTACTCGGGGGACAGGGCCTACGAGCAGTACTTC | CASSYSGDRAYEQYF
NA | TRBJ2-5 | few | TRBV10-3 | TGTGCCATCAGTGAGTTTTCCGGGACCCAGGAGACCCAGTACTTC | CAISEFSGTQETQYF
TRBD1 | TRBJ2-7 | few | TRBV28 | TGTGCCAGCAGTTTAGTCGCAGGGGGTCCCCCCTACGAGCAGTACTTC | CASSLVAGGPPYEQYF
TRBD2 | TRBJ2-5 | NA | TRBV20-1 | TGCAGTGCTAGAGCAGGGACTAGCGGAACCTTAAGGGAGACCCAGTACTTC | CSARAGTSGTLRETQYF
TRBD2 | TRBJ2-2 | NA | TRBV2 | TGTGCCAGCAGTGAAACTAGCGGGATTGGCGGGGAGCTGTTTTTT | CASSETSGIGGELFF
NA | TRBJ2-6 | few | TRBV28 | TGTGCCGGCAACTCTGGGGCCAACGTCCTGACTTTC | CAGNSGANVLTF
NA | TRBJ2-7 | many | TRBV12-3/TRBV12-4 | TGTGCCAGCAGTCTAATCTGGACGGAATCACAGTACTTC | CASSLIWTESQYF
NA | TRBJ2-1 | many | TRBV20-1 | TGCAGTGCTAGTCTCGGGCCGGACGAGCAGTTCTTC | CSASLGPDEQFF
NA | TRBJ2-7 | many | TRBV18 | TGCGCCAGCAGCCCAGGATTGTCCTACGAGCAGTACTTC | CASSPGLSYEQYF
NA | TRBJ2-2 | few | TRBV5-1 | TGCGCCAGCAGCTTGGTCACGGGTTTACGGACCGGGGAGCTGTTTTTT | CASSLVTGLRTGELFF
TRBD2 | TRBJ2-1 | NA | TRBV29-1 | TGCAGCGTTGACAATTTAGCGGGAGGGTACAGCAATGAGCAGTTCTTC | CSVDNLAGGYSNEQFF
TRBD2 | TRBJ2-1 | few | TRBV5-1 | TGCGCCAGCAGCTTGGAAGCGGGAGGGCCTTGGAATGAGCAGTTCTTC | CASSLEAGGPWNEQFF
TRBD1 | TRBJ1-2 | few | TRBV15 | TGTGCCACCAGCAGAAGGGACAGTAACTATGGCTACACCTTC | CATSRRDSNYGYTF
TRBD2 | TRBJ2-1 | NA | TRBV11-2 | TGTGCCAGCAGCTTAGGACTAGCGGCCGAGCATGTATACAATGAGCAGTTCTTC | CASSLGLAAEHVYNEQFF
NA | TRBJ2-2 | few | TRBV29-1 | TGCAGCGTTGCTCCGGGGTACACCGGGGAGCTGTTTTTT | CSVAPGYTGELFF
NA | TRBJ2-3 | NA | TRBV5-1 | TGCGCCAGCAGCGAGAGTTTGGATACGCAGTATTTT | CASSESLDTQYF
TRBD1 | TRBJ1-5 | NA | TRBV6-5 | TGTGCCAGCAGTAATTTGATAATGACAGGGTCTCAGCCCCAGCATTTT | CASSNLIMTGSQPQHF
NA | TRBJ2-7 | few | TRBV25-1 | TGTGCCAGCAGTGAAACGGGGACGGGGGTCTACGAGCAGTACTTC | CASSETGTGVYEQYF
TRBD1 | TRBJ1-4 | NA | TRBV6-5 | TGTGCCAGCAGTTGGACAGGGGTTGATGAAAAACTGTTTTTT | CASSWTGVDEKLFF
NA | TRBJ2-7 | many | TRBV9 | TGTGCCAGCAGCGTAGAGGCAGGGTCGTGGGAGCAGTACTTC | CASSVEAGSWEQYF
TRBD2 | TRBJ2-2 | NA | TRBV20-1 | TGCAGTGCTAGAGATCGGGCGGGAGAGTATGTCGGGGAGCTGTTTTTT | CSARDRAGEYVGELFF
TRBD2 | TRBJ2-3 | NA | TRBV7-6 | TGTGCCAGCAGCTCCGTTAACGGGAGGGCCCAGGCAGATACGCAGTATTTT | CASSSVNGRAQADTQYF
NA | TRBJ1-6 | many | TRBV12-3/TRBV12-4 | TGTGCCAGCAGGGCGACGGACTATAATTCACCCCTCCACTTT | CASRATDYNSPLHF
NA | TRBJ1-2 | NA | TRBV10-3 | TGTGCCATCAGTGAGTCGCAGGATTCGAGCTATGGCTACACCTTC | CAISESQDSSYGYTF
TRBD1 | TRBJ1-6 | NA | TRBV27 | TGTGCCAGCAGTCCTCGGGACAGGGGGCGTTCACCCCTCCACTTT | CASSPRDRGRSPLHF
TRBD2 | TRBJ2-7 | NA | TRBV6-2/TRBV6-3 | TGTGCCAGCCTTTCTACGACTAGCGGGAGCCCCGAGCAGTACTTC | CASLSTTSGSPEQYF
TRBD2 | TRBJ2-1 | NA | TRBV12-3/TRBV12-4 | TGTGCCAGCAGGTCCGGGACTAGCTCAACCTCGGGGCAGTTCTTC | CASRSGTSSTSGQFF
NA | TRBJ2-1 | few | TRBV2 | TGTGCCAGCACGGGGGAACTAGCTTTAATTGGCAATGAGCAGTTCTTC | CASTGELALIGNEQFF
NA | TRBJ2-3 | many | TRBV4-3 | TGCGCCAGCAGCCAAATTACCGCCCCAGATACGCAGTATTTT | CASSQITAPDTQYF
TRBD2 | TRBJ2-1 | few | TRBV20-1 | TGCAGTGCTAGAAACCAACTAGCGGGAGTTTCTCATGAGCAGTTCTTC | CSARNQLAGVSHEQFF
NA | TRBJ2-4 | few | TRBV20-1 | TGCAGTGCTAGAGATCTAGGCGGACTAGCCAAAAACATTCAGTACTTC | CSARDLGGLAKNIQYF
TRBD1 | TRBJ2-7 | few | TRBV27 | TGTGCCAGCACCTTATCTCGACAGGGGGGCGGACACGAGCAGTACTTC | CASTLSRQGGGHEQYF
TRBD2 | TRBJ2-3 | few | TRBV29-1 | TGCAGCGTTGTGGGCAAGGGGAGACTAGCGGGAGGTGGTTCCCCCACAGATACGCAGTATTTT | CSVVGKGRLAGGGSPTDTQYF
TRBD1 | TRBJ1-2 | many | TRBV7-9 | TGTGCCAGCAGCTTGAGGGACAGGGGATCGGATGGCTACACCTTC | CASSLRDRGSDGYTF
TRBD1 | TRBJ2-1 | many | TRBV29-1 | TGCAGCGGGGGACAGCGCAATGAGCAGTTCTTC | CSGGQRNEQFF
TRBD1 | TRBJ2-7 | NA | TRBV29-1 | TGCAGCGTTGACCGCGGGACAGGGGGCGACGAGCAGTACTTC | CSVDRGTGGDEQYF
TRBD2 | TRBJ2-7 | many | TRBV6-2/TRBV6-3 | TGTGCCAGCAGTTACACCCTGGGTCTAGCGGGGCGGCGCGACGAGCAGTACTTC | CASSYTLGLAGRRDEQYF
NA | TRBJ2-7 | NA | TRBV4-3 | TGCGCCAGCAGCCCTGAGGGCGGCAGGGAGCAGTACTTC | CASSPEGGREQYF
TRBD2 | TRBJ2-1 | many | TRBV6-2/TRBV6-3 | TGTGCCAGCAGTTACTCCCCGAGCGGGAGGGTAGTGAATGAGCAGTTCTTC | CASSYSPSGRVVNEQFF
TRBD1 | TRBJ2-5 | once | TRBV7-3 | TGTGCCAGCAGCTTATCCCCGGACAGGGGGACCCAGTACTTC | CASSLSPDRGTQYF
TRBD1 | TRBJ2-1 | many | TRBV4-3 | TGCGCCAGCAGCCAAGACTACAGGGGAATTGAGCAGTTCTTC | CASSQDYRGIEQFF
NA | TRBJ1-6 | NA | TRBV7-2 | TGTGCCAGCGGGGAGCGGGGGCGTACCTATAATTCACCCCTCCACTTT | CASGERGRTYNSPLHF
TRBD2 | TRBJ2-7 | NA | TRBV20-1 | TGCAGTGTTCAACACGGGACTAGTCGGGACGAGCAGTACTTC | CSVQHGTSRDEQYF
TRBD1 | TRBJ1-4 | NA | TRBV30 | TGTGCCTGGAGTGTACAGGGGCCGGGCGAAAAACTGTTTTTT | CAWSVQGPGEKLFF
NA | TRBJ1-1 | many | TRBV5-6 | TGTGCCAGCAGCCTGGACATGGGAGTGTCGGCTTTCTTT | CASSLDMGVSAFF